This TCR beta chain was sequenced in a study of cytomegalovirus exposure and HLA in healthy donors. Study-wide findings and caveats: The likely explanation for a cluster of highly shared sequence variants was sequencing artifact. Reports indicated that the classifier achieved high specificity and sensitivity in diagnosing cytomegalovirus status. A list of 150 to 200 TCR beta chains associated with cytomegalovirus was given.

Primers for the PCR totalled 60 Vbeta and 13 Jbeta. The repertoire was sequenced with immunoSEQ multiplex PCR; TCRdb's copy has only in-frame clones and lacks some. The table shows about 100,000 clones, with around 80% occurring only once. With regard to this clone: Its antigen is not known.

V was trimmed by 1 base and J by 3 bases, leaving 15 bases between them. This CDR3 contains 15 residues. Per the germline V gene, CDR1 is SQVTM and CDR2 is ANQGSEA. This rearrangement joins TRBV29-1 to TRBJ1-1, with D possibly TRBD1 on 6 matching bases. Sequenced sample: PBMCs. The receptor was isolated from a woman aged 55-70 years in good health and CMV-seronegative. CDR3 in amino acids: CSVEGVTGGDTEAFF. CDR3 nucleotide sequence: TGCAGCGTTGAAGGGGTCACGGGGGGCGACACTGAAGCTTTCTTT.